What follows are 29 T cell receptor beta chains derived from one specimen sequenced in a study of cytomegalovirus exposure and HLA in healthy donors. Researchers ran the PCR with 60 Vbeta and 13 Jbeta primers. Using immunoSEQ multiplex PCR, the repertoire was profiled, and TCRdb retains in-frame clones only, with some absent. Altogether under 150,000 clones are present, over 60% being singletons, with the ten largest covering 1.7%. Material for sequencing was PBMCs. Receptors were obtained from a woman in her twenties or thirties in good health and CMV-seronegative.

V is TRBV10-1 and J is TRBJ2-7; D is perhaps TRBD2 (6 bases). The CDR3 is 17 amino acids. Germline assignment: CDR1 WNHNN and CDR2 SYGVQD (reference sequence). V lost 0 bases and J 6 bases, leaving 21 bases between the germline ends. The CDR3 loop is CASSESRGSERGGEQYF. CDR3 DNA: TGCGCCAGCAGTGAGTCGAGGGGTTCGGAGAGGGGAGGCGAGCAGTACTTC.

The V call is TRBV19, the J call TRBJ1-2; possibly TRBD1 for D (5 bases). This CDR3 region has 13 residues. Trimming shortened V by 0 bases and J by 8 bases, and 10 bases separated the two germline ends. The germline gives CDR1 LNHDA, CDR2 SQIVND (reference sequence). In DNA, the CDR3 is TGTGCCAGTAGTATAGAGACAGTTGGAGGCTACACCTTC. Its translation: CASSIETVGGYTF.

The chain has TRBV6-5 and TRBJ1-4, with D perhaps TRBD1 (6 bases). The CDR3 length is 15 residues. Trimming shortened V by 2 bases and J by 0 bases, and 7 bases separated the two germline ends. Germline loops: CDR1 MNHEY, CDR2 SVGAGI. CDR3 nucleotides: TGTGCCAGCAGTTACCGGGACACAACTAATGAAAAACTGTTTTTT. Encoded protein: CASSYRDTTNEKLFF.

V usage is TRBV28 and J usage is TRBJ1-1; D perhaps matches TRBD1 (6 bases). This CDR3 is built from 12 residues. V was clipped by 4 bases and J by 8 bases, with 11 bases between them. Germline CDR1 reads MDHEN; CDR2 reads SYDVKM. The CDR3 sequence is CASSWKGTEAFF. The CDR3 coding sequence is TGTGCCAGCAGTTGGAAGGGGACAGAAGCTTTCTTT.

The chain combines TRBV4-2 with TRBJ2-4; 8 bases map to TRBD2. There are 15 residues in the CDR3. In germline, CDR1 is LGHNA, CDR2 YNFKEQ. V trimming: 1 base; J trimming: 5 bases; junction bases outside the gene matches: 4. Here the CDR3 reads CASSQARGGQNIQYF. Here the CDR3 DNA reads TGTGCCAGCAGCCAAGCTCGGGGGGGCCAAAACATTCAGTACTTC.

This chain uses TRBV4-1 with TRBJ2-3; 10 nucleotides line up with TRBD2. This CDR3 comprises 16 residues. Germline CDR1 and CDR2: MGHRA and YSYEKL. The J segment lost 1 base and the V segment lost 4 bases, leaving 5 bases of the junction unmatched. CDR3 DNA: TGCGCCAGCAGCCGCACTAGCGGGGCTCGCACAGATACGCAGTATTTT. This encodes CASSRTSGARTDTQYF.

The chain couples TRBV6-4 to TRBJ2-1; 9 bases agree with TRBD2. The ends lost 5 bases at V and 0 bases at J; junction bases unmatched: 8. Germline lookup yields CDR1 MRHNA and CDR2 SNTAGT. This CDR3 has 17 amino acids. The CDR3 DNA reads TGTGCCAGCAGTCAGCGGGGGGTGTCGAGCTCCTACAATGAGCAGTTCTTC. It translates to CASSQRGVSSSYNEQFF.

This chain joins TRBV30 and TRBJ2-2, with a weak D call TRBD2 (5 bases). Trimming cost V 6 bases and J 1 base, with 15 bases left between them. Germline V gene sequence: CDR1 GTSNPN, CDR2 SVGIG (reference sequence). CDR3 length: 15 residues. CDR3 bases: TGTGCCTGCGCCAGTTGGACTTGGAACACCGGGGAGCTGTTTTTT. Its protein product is CACASWTWNTGELFF.

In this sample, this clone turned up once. The CDR3 bases are TGTGCCAGCAGCTTAGCGGCAGGCAACTCTGGAAACACCATATATTTT. Protein product: CASSLAAGNSGNTIYF. The V gene is TRBV7-8, the J gene TRBJ1-3; D ambiguous. Per the germline V gene, CDR1 is SGHVS and CDR2 is FQNEAQ. V lost 0 bases and J lost 0, with 9 bases in between. The CDR3 consists of 16 residues.

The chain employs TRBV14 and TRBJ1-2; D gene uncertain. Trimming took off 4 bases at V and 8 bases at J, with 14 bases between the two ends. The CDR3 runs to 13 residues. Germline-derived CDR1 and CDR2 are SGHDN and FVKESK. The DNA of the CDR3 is TGTGCCAGCAGCCTACATCAAGTGACAGGCTACACCTTC. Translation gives CASSLHQVTGYTF.

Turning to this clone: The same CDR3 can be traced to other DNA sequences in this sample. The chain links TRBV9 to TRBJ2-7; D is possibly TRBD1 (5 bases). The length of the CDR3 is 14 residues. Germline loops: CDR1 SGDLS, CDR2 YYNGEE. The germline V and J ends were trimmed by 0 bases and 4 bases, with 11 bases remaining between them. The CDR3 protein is CASSVGGAEYEQYF. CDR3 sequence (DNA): TGTGCCAGCAGCGTAGGGGGCGCGGAATACGAGCAGTACTTC.

The CDR3 nucleotides read TGCGCCAGCAGCTTTGATGGGAGGGCCTACGAGCAGTACTTC. Protein product: CASSFDGRAYEQYF. The chain combines TRBV5-1 with TRBJ2-7, with TRBD2 identical over 7 bases. The CDR3 is 14 amino acids. The germline V gene encodes CDR1 SGHRS and CDR2 YFSETQ. V gave up 2 bases and J gave up 2 bases; unmatched junction bases: 4.

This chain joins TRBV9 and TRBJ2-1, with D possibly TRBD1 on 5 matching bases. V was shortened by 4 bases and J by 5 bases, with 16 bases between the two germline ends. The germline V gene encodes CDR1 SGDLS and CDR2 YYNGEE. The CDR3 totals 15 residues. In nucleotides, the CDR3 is TGTGCCAGCAGCAGAAGTGTGTCAGGGAACAATGAGCAGTTCTTC. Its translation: CASSRSVSGNNEQFF.

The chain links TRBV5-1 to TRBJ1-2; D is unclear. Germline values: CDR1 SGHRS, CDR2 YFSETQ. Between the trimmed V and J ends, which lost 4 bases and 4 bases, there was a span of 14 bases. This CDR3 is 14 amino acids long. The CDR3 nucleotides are TGCGCCAGCAGCCCGAAGCATGACACCTATGGCTACACCTTC. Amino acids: CASSPKHDTYGYTF.

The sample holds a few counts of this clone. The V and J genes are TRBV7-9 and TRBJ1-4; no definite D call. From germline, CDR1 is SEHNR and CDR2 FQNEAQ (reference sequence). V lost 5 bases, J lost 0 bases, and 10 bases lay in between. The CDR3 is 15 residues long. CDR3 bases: TGTGCCAGCAGCGGGCAGAGGGCAACTAATGAAAAACTGTTTTTT. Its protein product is CASSGQRATNEKLFF.

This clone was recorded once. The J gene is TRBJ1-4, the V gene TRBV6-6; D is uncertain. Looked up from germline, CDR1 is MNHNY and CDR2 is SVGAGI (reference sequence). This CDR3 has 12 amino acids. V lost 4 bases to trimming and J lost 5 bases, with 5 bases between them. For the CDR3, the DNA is TGTGCCAGCAGTTCTCAGAATGAAAAACTGTTTTTT. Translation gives CASSSQNEKLFF.

The CDR3 nucleotides read TGTGCCAGCATGGGGGGGGCGCCCCACCCCTACGAGCAGTACTTC. It encodes CASMGGAPHPYEQYF. The chain joins TRBV6-1 to TRBJ2-5, with TRBD2 as a possible D gene (7 bases). TRBJ2-7 matches the DNA end more closely, so the J call is doubtful. CDR3 length: 15 amino acids. Germline V gene data show CDR1 as MNHNS and CDR2 as SASEGT.

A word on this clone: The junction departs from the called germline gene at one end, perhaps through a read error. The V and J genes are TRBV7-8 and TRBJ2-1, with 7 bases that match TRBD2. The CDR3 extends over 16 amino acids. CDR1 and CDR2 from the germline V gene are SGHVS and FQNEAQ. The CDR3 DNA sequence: TGTGCCAGCAGCTTCAGTCGGCTTGGGACTATCCAAGAGCGGTTCTTC. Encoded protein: CASSFSRLGTIQERFF.

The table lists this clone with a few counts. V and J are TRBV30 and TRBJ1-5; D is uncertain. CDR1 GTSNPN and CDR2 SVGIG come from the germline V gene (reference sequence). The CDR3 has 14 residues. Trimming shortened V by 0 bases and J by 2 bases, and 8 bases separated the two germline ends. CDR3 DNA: TGTGCCTGGAGTGTACGTAGAGGCAATCAGCCCCAGCATTTT. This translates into CAWSVRRGNQPQHF.

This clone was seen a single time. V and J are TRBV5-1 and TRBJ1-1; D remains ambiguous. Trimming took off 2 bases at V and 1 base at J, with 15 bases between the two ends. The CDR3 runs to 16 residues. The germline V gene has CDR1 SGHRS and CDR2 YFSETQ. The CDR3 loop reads CASSFGQLRGNTEAFF. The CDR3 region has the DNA TGCGCCAGCAGCTTTGGCCAGTTGCGGGGGAACACTGAAGCTTTCTTT.

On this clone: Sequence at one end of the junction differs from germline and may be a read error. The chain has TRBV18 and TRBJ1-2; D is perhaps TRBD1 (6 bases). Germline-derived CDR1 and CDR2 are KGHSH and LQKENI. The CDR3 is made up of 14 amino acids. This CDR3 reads CASSPPPQQGALNF. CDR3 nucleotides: TGTGCCAGCTCACCACCTCCGCAACAGGGAGCACTAAACTTC.

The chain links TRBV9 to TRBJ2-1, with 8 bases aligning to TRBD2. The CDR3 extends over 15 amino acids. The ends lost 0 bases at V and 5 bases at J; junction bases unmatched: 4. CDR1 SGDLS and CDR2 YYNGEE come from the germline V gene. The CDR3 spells CASSVGGGGNNEQFF. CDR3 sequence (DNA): TGTGCCAGCAGCGTAGGGGGCGGGGGGAACAATGAGCAGTTCTTC. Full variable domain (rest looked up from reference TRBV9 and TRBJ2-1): DSGVTQTPKHLITATGQRVTLRCSPRSGDLSVYWYQQSLDQGLQFLIQYYNGEERAKGNILERFSAQQFPDLHSELNLSSLELGDSALYFCASSVGGGGNNEQFFGPGTRLTVL.

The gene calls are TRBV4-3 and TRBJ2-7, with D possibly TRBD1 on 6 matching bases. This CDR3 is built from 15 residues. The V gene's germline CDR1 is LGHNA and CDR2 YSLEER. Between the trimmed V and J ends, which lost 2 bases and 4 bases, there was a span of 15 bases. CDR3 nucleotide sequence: TGCGCCAGCAGCCAATTCACCGGGACAAGATACGAGCAGTACTTC. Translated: CASSQFTGTRYEQYF.

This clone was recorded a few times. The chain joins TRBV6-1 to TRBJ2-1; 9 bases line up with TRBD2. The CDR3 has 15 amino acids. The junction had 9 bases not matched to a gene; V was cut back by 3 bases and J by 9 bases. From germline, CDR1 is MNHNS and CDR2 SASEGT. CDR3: CASSEPSGGTSEQFF. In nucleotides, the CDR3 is TGTGCCAGCAGTGAGCCCAGCGGGGGGACTAGTGAGCAGTTCTTC.

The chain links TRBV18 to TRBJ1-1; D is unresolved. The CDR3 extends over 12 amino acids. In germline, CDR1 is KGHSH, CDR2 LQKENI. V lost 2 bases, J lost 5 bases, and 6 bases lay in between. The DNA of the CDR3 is TGTGCCAGCTCACCAGGTAGAACTGAAGCTTTCTTT. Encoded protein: CASSPGRTEAFF.

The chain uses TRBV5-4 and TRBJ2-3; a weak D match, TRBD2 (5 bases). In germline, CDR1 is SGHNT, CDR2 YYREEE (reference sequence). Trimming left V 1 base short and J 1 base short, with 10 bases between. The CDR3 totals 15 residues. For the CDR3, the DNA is TGTGCCAGCAGCTTGATAGCGATCCGCACAGATACGCAGTATTTT. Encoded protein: CASSLIAIRTDTQYF.

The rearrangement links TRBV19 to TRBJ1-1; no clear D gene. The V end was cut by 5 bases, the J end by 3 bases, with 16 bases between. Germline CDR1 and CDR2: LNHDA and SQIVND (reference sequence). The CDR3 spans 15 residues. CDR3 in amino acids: CASSFGSLTYTEAFF. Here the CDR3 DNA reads TGTGCCAGTAGTTTCGGTAGCCTCACCTACACTGAAGCTTTCTTT. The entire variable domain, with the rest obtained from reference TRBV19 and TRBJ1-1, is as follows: DGGITQSPKYLFRKEGQNVTLSCEQNLNHDAMYWYRQDPGQGLRLIYYSQIVNDFQKGDIAEGYSVSREKKESFPLTVTSAQKNPTAFYLCASSFGSLTYTEAFFGQGTRLTVV.

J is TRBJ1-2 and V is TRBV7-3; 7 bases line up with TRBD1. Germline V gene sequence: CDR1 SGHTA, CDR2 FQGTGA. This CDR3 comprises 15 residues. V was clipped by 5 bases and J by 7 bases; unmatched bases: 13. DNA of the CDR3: TGTGCCAGCAGCCCAAGGGGTGACAGGGCAGTTGGCTACACCTTC. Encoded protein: CASSPRGDRAVGYTF.

The CDR3 DNA sequence: TGTGCCACCCGAGGAGGGGACTCCTACGAGCAGTACTTC. Translation gives CATRGGDSYEQYF. V usage is TRBV6-6 and J usage is TRBJ2-7; TRBD2 is a possible D gene (6 bases). The CDR3 sequence is 13 residues long. From germline, CDR1 is MNHNY and CDR2 SVGAGI (reference sequence). Trimming took 10 bases from V and 0 from J, leaving 13 bases between them.